This TCR beta chain originates from a study of shared clonotypes between healthy human individuals. Study results and limitations: Tissue TCR repertoires likely differ from these blood-only repertoires.

Measured with immunoSEQ multiplex PCR; TCRdb has only the in-frame clones, and not every one. The sample carries about 480,000 clones, about four fifths recorded once. The trim removed 0 bases at V and 4 bases at J, leaving 5 bases unmatched. The germline V gene encodes CDR1 GTSNPN and CDR2 SVGIG (reference sequence). The length of the CDR3 is 15 residues. This clone was detected once. Its matching antigen is unknown. Material for sequencing was PBMCs. This sequence originates from a woman in her thirties or forties in good health. Some clones in this sample may be carry-over from other donors' samples. This chain joins TRBV30 and TRBJ2-1, with 8 bases lining up with TRBD2. The CDR3: CAWSVISGRYNEQFF. The DNA of the CDR3 is TGTGCCTGGAGTGTAATCAGCGGGAGATACAATGAGCAGTTCTTC.